Following are 31 T cell receptor beta chains from one sample sequenced in a study of blood T cell repertoires in COVID-19. Here immunoSEQ multiplex PCR was the method, and the copy in TCRdb shows in-frame clones only, minus some. The table shows 250,000 or so clones, with about 87% occurring only once. The sample was PBMCs or T cells enriched from blood (not recorded which). The receptors were sampled from a woman in her 40s who had been exposed to COVID-19.

The V and J genes are TRBV24-1 and TRBJ2-1; 11 nucleotides match TRBD1. The germline gives CDR1 KGHDR, CDR2 SFDVKD. The CDR3 covers 16 residues. Unmatched junction bases numbered 7, after V lost 3 bases and J lost 7 bases. In nucleotides, the CDR3 is TGTGCCACCAGTGATCTGCCGGGACAGGGGGGGAATGAGCAGTTCTTC. It is translated as CATSDLPGQGGNEQFF.

The gene calls are TRBV27 and TRBJ2-2, with D perhaps matching TRBD1 (5 bases). V was cut by 7 bases and J by 3 bases, with 21 bases left in between. This CDR3 comprises 17 residues. CDR1 and CDR2 (germline): MNHEY, SMNVEV (reference sequence). The CDR3 reads CASKLADSQWDTGELFF. CDR3 DNA sequence: TGTGCCAGCAAGTTGGCCGACAGTCAGTGGGACACCGGGGAGCTGTTTTTT.

The J gene is TRBJ2-7, the V gene TRBV6-5; D may be TRBD1 (6 bases). The CDR3 contains 14 residues. Germline V gene sequence: CDR1 MNHEY, CDR2 SVGAGI. V was clipped by 7 bases and J by 3 bases, with 16 bases between them. This chain's CDR3 is CASKRNRALYEQYF. CDR3 in DNA: TGTGCCAGCAAAAGAAACAGGGCCCTCTACGAGCAGTACTTC.

The chain has TRBV5-4 and TRBJ2-5, with TRBD2 matching over 10 bases. The CDR3 is made up of 12 amino acids. Germline loops: CDR1 SGHNT, CDR2 YYREEE (reference sequence). V shed 2 bases and J 12 bases; nucleotides not matched to a gene: 4. CDR3 coding DNA: TGTGCCAGCAGCTTCGGACTAGCGGCCGAGTACTTC. Translated, it gives CASSFGLAAEYF.

This sequence joins TRBV5-1 and TRBJ2-3; 11 bases fit TRBD1. Germline-derived CDR1 and CDR2 are SGHRS and YFSETQ. Trimming cost V 2 bases and J 1 base; bases outside gene matches: 3. CDR3 length: 16 residues. The CDR3 DNA reads TGCGCCAGCAGCTTAGGACAGGGGGCCCGCACAGATACGCAGTATTTT. Encoded protein: CASSLGQGARTDTQYF.

The genes are TRBV5-4 and TRBJ2-2; D possibly corresponds to TRBD2 (6 bases). Per germline, CDR1 SGHNT and CDR2 YYREEE (reference sequence). CDR3 length: 15 residues. V lost 4 bases and J 6 bases, leaving 16 bases between the germline ends. The DNA for the CDR3 is TGTGCCAGCAGCGATCGGACGGGACTCCCCGGGGAGCTGTTTTTT. This codes for CASSDRTGLPGELFF.

The chain recombines TRBV18 with TRBJ2-3; D remains unclear. Trimming pared 3 bases from V and 5 bases from J, leaving 6 bases between. Germline assignment: CDR1 KGHSH and CDR2 LQKENI. This CDR3 spans 12 amino acids. CDR3 in DNA: TGTGCCAGCTCACCGTATATAGATACGCAGTATTTT. Translating it yields CASSPYIDTQYF.

The V and J genes are TRBV5-6 and TRBJ2-3, with 9 bases that match TRBD2. The V and J ends lost 0 bases and 1 base, in that order; junction bases with no gene match: 0. Germline V gene sequence: CDR1 SGHDT, CDR2 YYEEEE. The CDR3 extends over 15 amino acids. The CDR3 sequence is CASSLGTSGTDTQYF. In DNA, the CDR3 is TGTGCCAGCAGCTTGGGGACTAGCGGCACAGATACGCAGTATTTT.

There are a few counts of this clone. The chain recombines TRBV9 with TRBJ2-2; 9 bases are a match to TRBD2. V gave up 5 bases and J gave up 13 bases; unmatched junction bases: 15. The germline V gene encodes CDR1 SGDLS and CDR2 YYNGEE. CDR3 length equals 15 residues. The CDR3 bases are TGTGCCAGCAGTGACGTAGGGGCCCGCGGGAGGGTGCTGTTTTTT. Residues: CASSDVGARGRVLFF.

The chain carries TRBV28 and TRBJ2-3; TRBD2 might be the D (6 bases). The V end lost 3 bases, the J end lost 8 bases, and 9 bases lay between the germline ends. Germline V gene sequence: CDR1 MDHEN, CDR2 SYDVKM. The CDR3 is made up of 12 amino acids. The CDR3 nucleotides read TGTGCCAGCAGTTTCGGAGGGGCTACGCAGTATTTT. Protein product: CASSFGGATQYF.

The V and J genes are TRBV7-9 and TRBJ1-4; D is unclear. Germline V lookup: CDR1 SEHNR, CDR2 FQNEAQ (reference sequence). The germline V and J ends were trimmed by 2 bases and 4 bases, with 5 bases remaining between them. This CDR3 is 13 amino acids long. The CDR3 DNA sequence: TGTGCCAGCAGCTTAAACGGTAATGAAAAACTGTTTTTT. Protein sequence: CASSLNGNEKLFF.

The chain combines TRBV4-1 with TRBJ1-1; D gene uncertain. CDR1 is MGHRA and CDR2 is YSYEKL in the germline V gene. V lost 1 base and J 0 bases, leaving 3 bases between the germline ends. The CDR3 is 13 amino acids. CDR3 protein: CASSQVLNTEAFF. CDR3 coding DNA: TGCGCCAGCAGCCAAGTCTTGAACACTGAAGCTTTCTTT.

The chain joins TRBV21-1 to TRBJ2-1; TRBD2, the D gene given by the table, was not confirmed from the DNA. TRBV21-1 is deemed a pseudogene. This CDR3 comprises 22 residues. CDR3 DNA: TGTGCCAGCATCGGGGAGACCTATTGGAGGGGAATAGCGGGAGGAACTTACAATGAGCAGTTCTTC. Its translation: CASIGETYWRGIAGGTYNEQFF.

The J gene is TRBJ1-2, the V gene TRBV27, with TRBD1 matching 9 bases. Germline V gene data show CDR1 as MNHEY and CDR2 as SMNVEV (reference sequence). J gave up 4 bases and V 3 bases, and 12 bases lay outside the gene matches. The length of the CDR3 is 17 residues. In nucleotides, the CDR3 is TGTGCCAGCAGTTTGGTACAGGGGGCGAGTTTAGGCTATGGCTACACCTTC. This gives the protein CASSLVQGASLGYGYTF.

The chain carries TRBV5-6 and TRBJ2-3; weak D call: TRBD2 (5 bases). Trimming left V 4 bases short and J 6 bases short, with 15 bases between. CDR1 and CDR2 from the germline V gene are SGHDT and YYEEEE. This CDR3 spans 14 amino acids. CDR3 sequence reads: CASSPGIRGDTQYF. The CDR3 DNA reads TGTGCCAGCAGCCCCGGGATTCGAGGGGATACGCAGTATTTT.

Only a few counts were recorded for this clone. V usage is TRBV27 and J usage is TRBJ2-7; TRBD1 might be the D (5 bases). The CDR3 extends over 16 amino acids. Between the trimmed V and J ends, which lost 4 bases and 0 bases, there was a span of 16 bases. Germline lookup yields CDR1 MNHEY and CDR2 SMNVEV (reference sequence). Here the CDR3 DNA reads TGTGCCAGCAGTTCACCCGGGCAGACAGTCTCCTACGAGCAGTACTTC. Translation gives CASSSPGQTVSYEQYF.

J is TRBJ2-2 and V is TRBV6-5; 10 bases fit TRBD2. The CDR3 has 15 residues. Per the germline V gene, CDR1 is MNHEY and CDR2 is SVGAGI. The junction had 5 bases not matched to a gene; V was cut back by 4 bases and J by 6 bases. The CDR3 DNA is TGTGCCAGCAGTTCCCTAGCGGGAGTAGCCGGGGAGCTGTTTTTT. This translates into CASSSLAGVAGELFF.

The chain links TRBV29-1 to TRBJ1-1, with no clear D. The CDR3 loop spans 13 amino acids. Between the trimmed V and J ends, which lost 5 bases and 0 bases, there was a span of 10 bases. Germline loops: CDR1 SQVTM, CDR2 ANQGSEA. CDR3 region: CSVSLLVNTEAFF. CDR3 DNA: TGCAGCGTTAGCCTACTAGTGAACACTGAAGCTTTCTTT.

The V and J genes are TRBV28 and TRBJ1-4; tentatively, D is TRBD1 (5 bases). Germline V gene sequence: CDR1 MDHEN, CDR2 SYDVKM. Trimming took 10 bases from V and 0 from J, leaving 18 bases between them. This CDR3 spans 16 amino acids. The CDR3 sequence: CATSGGDRTTNEKLFF. The CDR3 region has the DNA TGTGCCACCTCCGGGGGGGATCGAACAACTAATGAAAAACTGTTTTTT.

V and J are TRBV7-9 and TRBJ1-1, with 10 bases identical to TRBD1. Germline CDR1 SEHNR, CDR2 FQNEAQ (reference sequence). The CDR3 covers 17 residues. V gave up 6 bases and J gave up 1 base; unmatched junction bases: 11. CDR3 amino acids: CASSPGQGFSENTEAFF. CDR3 in DNA: TGTGCCAGCAGTCCGGGACAGGGGTTCTCGGAGAACACTGAAGCTTTCTTT.

J is TRBJ1-2 and V is TRBV27; D might be TRBD1 (5 bases). Looked up from germline, CDR1 is MNHEY and CDR2 is SMNVEV (reference sequence). The ends were cut back, 7 bases at V and 8 bases at J, with 17 bases in the middle. The CDR3 is made up of 13 amino acids. The CDR3 protein is CASTTDPSAGYTF. Written as DNA, the CDR3 is TGTGCCAGCACGACAGACCCCTCGGCCGGCTACACCTTC.

This chain joins TRBV3-1 (or the pseudogene TRBV3-2) and TRBJ2-1; 7 positions agree with TRBD2. Losses at the gene ends were 4 bases for V and 7 bases for J; bases not matched to a gene: 22. The germline V gene encodes CDR1 LGHDT and CDR2 YNNKEL (reference sequence). The CDR3 loop spans 19 amino acids. The DNA of the CDR3 is TGTGCCAGCAGCCCCTATAGACTTAAGCGGGGTCTGATTGTGAATGAGCAGTTCTTC. Translation: CASSPYRLKRGLIVNEQFF.

The chain carries TRBV19 and TRBJ2-1; TRBD2 matches at 12 bases. Germline loops: CDR1 LNHDA, CDR2 SQIVND (reference sequence). V dropped 2 bases and J dropped 9; count of bases not matched to a gene: 5. The CDR3 has 15 amino acids. The CDR3 coding sequence is TGTGCCAGTAGTATAATGACTAGCGGGAGTACTGAGCAGTTCTTC. Residues: CASSIMTSGSTEQFF. Combining the CDR3 with reference TRBV19 and TRBJ2-1 gives the whole variable domain DGGITQSPKYLFRKEGQNVTLSCEQNLNHDAMYWYRQDPGQGLRLIYYSQIVNDFQKGDIAEGYSVSREKKESFPLTVTSAQKNPTAFYLCASSIMTSGSTEQFFGPGTRLTVL.

The chain uses TRBV4-3 and TRBJ2-7; D is perhaps TRBD2 (5 bases). The V gene lost 1 base and the J gene lost 0 bases, with 13 bases spanning the gap. The CDR3 extends over 16 amino acids. CDR1 is LGHNA, CDR2 YSLEER, per germline. The CDR3 here is CASSQATDWTSYEQYF. The CDR3, as DNA: TGCGCCAGCAGCCAAGCCACGGACTGGACCTCCTACGAGCAGTACTTC.

This clone was counted once. Relative to the germline gene, one junction end is altered; a read error may explain this. The chain is built from TRBV5-1 and TRBJ1-2; TRBD1 matches at 7 bases. The CDR3 spans 14 residues. Germline assignment: CDR1 SGHRS and CDR2 YFSETQ. CDR3 bases: TGTGCCAGCAGCTTGGAGGGGGCGGTCTATGGCTACACCTTC. Amino acid sequence: CASSLEGAVYGYTF.

This clone appeared once. This rearrangement joins TRBV5-5 to TRBJ2-2; D perhaps matches TRBD1 (5 bases). The CDR3 extends over 14 amino acids. The V end lost 0 bases, the J end lost 6 bases, and 9 bases lay between the germline ends. Germline CDR1 SGHKS, CDR2 YYEKEE (reference sequence). The CDR3 loop reads CASSLGAGPGELFF. CDR3 bases: TGTGCCAGCAGCTTGGGGGCAGGGCCCGGGGAGCTGTTTTTT.

The chain links TRBV6-2 or TRBV6-3 to TRBJ2-2, with 8 bases identical to TRBD2. Germline trimming cut 5 bases from V and 4 bases from J; bases unmatched to any gene: 9. CDR3 length: 16 amino acids. Germline CDR1 MNHEY, CDR2 SVGEGT. The CDR3 sequence: CASSPGLAGTTGELFF. The CDR3 DNA reads as TGTGCCAGCAGTCCAGGACTAGCCGGGACCACCGGGGAGCTGTTTTTT.

The chain uses TRBV27 and TRBJ1-1; no clear D gene. V shed 4 bases and J shed 3 bases, with 15 bases lying between them. There are 15 residues in the CDR3. Germline V gene lookup returns CDR1 MNHEY and CDR2 SMNVEV (reference sequence). CDR3: CASSSYPAGDTEAFF. The CDR3 region has the DNA TGTGCCAGCAGTTCATACCCCGCGGGAGACACTGAAGCTTTCTTT.

In its sample, this clone was seen a few times. One end of the junction is discordant with germline, which a read error may explain. The chain employs TRBV5-1 and TRBJ2-3; 7 bases match TRBD2. Germline V gene data show CDR1 as SGHRS and CDR2 as YFSETQ. The CDR3 extends over 14 amino acids. The CDR3 here is CASRGGGGTDTQYF. CDR3 DNA: TGTGCCAGCCGCGGGGGAGGCGGGACAGATACGCAGTATTTT.

V is TRBV12-5 and J is TRBJ1-1, with D perhaps TRBD1 (5 bases). CDR1 and CDR2 from the germline V gene are LGHNT and FRNRAP. V shed 5 bases and J shed 0 bases, with 10 bases lying between them. The CDR3 totals 14 residues. The CDR3 DNA sequence: TGTGCTAGTGGTCCAAAGACAGTGAACACTGAAGCTTTCTTT. Translated: CASGPKTVNTEAFF.

This clone was found a few times. The chain carries TRBV6-4 and TRBJ2-3, with 8 bases that match TRBD2. CDR3 length equals 17 residues. Trimming at V came to 3 bases and at J to 3 bases, leaving 11 bases not matched to a gene. Germline assignment: CDR1 MRHNA and CDR2 SNTAGT. CDR3 region: CASSDSPPGGRTDTQYF. The CDR3, as DNA: TGTGCCAGCAGTGATTCGCCTCCGGGGGGGCGAACAGATACGCAGTATTTT.